This is a list of T cell receptor beta chains from one sample in a study of T cell changes during pregnancy in multiple sclerosis. The protocol was immunoSEQ multiplex PCR, while the TCRdb copy is restricted to in-frame clones and leaves out a portion. This sample has roughly 110,000 clones, with roughly 90% found just once. The sequences come from peripheral blood, collected after pregnancy. The receptors come from a female donor with multiple sclerosis, enrolled in a pregnancy study. The CDR3 runs from the conserved cysteine through the conserved F or W. Fields, in order: V gene, J gene, CDR3 length, clone size, D gene, CDR3 DNA, CDR3 protein. D genes are given only for firm matches. Expanded clones are given a class, and other clones once, few, many or no size at all.

TRBV28	TRBJ1-2	16	NA	TRBD1	TGTGCCAGCAGGCCCAACAGGGGACCCGCTAACTATGGCTACACCTTC	CASRPNRGPANYGYTF
TRBV28	TRBJ2-3	15	once	NA	TGTGCCAGCAGTTTAGTAGGGTCGGGGGCAGATACGCAGTATTTT	CASSLVGSGADTQYF
TRBV19	TRBJ2-1	16	NA	TRBD1	TGTGCCAGTAGTTCTATCCGGGACAGGGGTATCGATGAGCAGTTCTTC	CASSSIRDRGIDEQFF
TRBV5-4	TRBJ2-1	15	once	NA	TGTGCCAGCAGCCCCGACACCGGATCCTACAATGAGCAGTTCTTC	CASSPDTGSYNEQFF
TRBV7-8	TRBJ2-1	15	NA	TRBD1	TGTGCCAGCAGCGAATCGGACAGGCCCTACAATGAGCAGTTCTTC	CASSESDRPYNEQFF
TRBV2	TRBJ1-1	11	few	NA	TGTGCCAGCCTGAGGAACACTGAAGCTTTCTTT	CASLRNTEAFF
TRBV27	TRBJ2-2	16	NA	TRBD1	TGTGCCAGCAGTTTCGACAGGGGCGCAAAAACCGGGGAGCTGTTTTTT	CASSFDRGAKTGELFF
TRBV27	TRBJ2-7	12	NA	TRBD1	TGTGCCAGCAGTTTTCATCAGGGGGCGTTGTACTTC	CASSFHQGALYF
TRBV10-3	TRBJ2-2	16	NA	TRBD2	TGTGCCATCAGTGGCGGGACTAGCGCGAACACCGGGGAGCTGTTTTTT	CAISGGTSANTGELFF
TRBV28	TRBJ1-5	20	NA	TRBD1	TGTGCCAGCAGTTTAGGGGTGCGTGCAGGGGGCGGGGGTAGCAATCAGCCCCAGCATTTT	CASSLGVRAGGGGSNQPQHF
TRBV6-1	TRBJ1-1	11	NA	NA	TGTGCCAGCAGTGAAACTGGTGAAGCTTTCTTT	CASSETGEAFF
TRBV25-1	TRBJ1-4	15	NA	TRBD1	TGTGCCAGCAGGGCCAATGACAGGGAATATGGGGGAGTGTTTTTT	CASRANDREYGGVFF
TRBV15	TRBJ1-5	15	NA	TRBD1	TGTGCCACCAGCAGTCTGGCAGGGGGCGGGCAGCCCCAGCATTTT	CATSSLAGGGQPQHF
TRBV5-4	TRBJ2-5	15	NA	NA	TGTGCCAGCAGCTTAGGGGGAGGGCCTGGAGAGACCCAGTACTTC	CASSLGGGPGETQYF
TRBV6-5	TRBJ2-7	15	NA	NA	TGTGCCAGCACCGACCCCCCGCCAGGCCCCTACGAGCAGTACTTC	CASTDPPPGPYEQYF
TRBV25-1	TRBJ1-4	11	NA	NA	TGTGCCGTAGGGGGGGGAGGAAAACTGTTTTTT	CAVGGGGKLFF
TRBV5-6	TRBJ2-1	15	NA	TRBD2	TGTGCCAGCAGACCGGGACTAGCGGGAGGGGTTGGGCAGTTCTTC	CASRPGLAGGVGQFF
TRBV5-6	TRBJ2-7	13	NA	NA	TGTGCCAGCAGCTTGGCGGTCAGGGCCGAGCAGTACTTC	CASSLAVRAEQYF
TRBV5-1	TRBJ1-1	15	NA	NA	TGCGCCAGCAGCACCCTTCAGGGGCGAGGAACTGAAGCTTTCTTT	CASSTLQGRGTEAFF
TRBV30	TRBJ1-6	14	NA	TRBD1	TGTGCCTGGACGGCAGGGGGGTATAATTCACCCCTCCACTTT	CAWTAGGYNSPLHF
TRBV10-3	TRBJ2-7	14	NA	NA	TGTGCCATCAGTGCTGGGACTTTAACCTACGAGCAGTACTTC	CAISAGTLTYEQYF
TRBV2	TRBJ1-2	13	NA	NA	TGTGCCGCGGCCCACCCGGCGGACTATGGCTACACCTTC	CAAAHPADYGYTF
TRBV19	TRBJ1-5	17	NA	TRBD1	TGTGCCAGTCGATCCGAGGGGGGACAGCCTAATCATTGGCCCCAGCATTTT	CASRSEGGQPNHWPQHF
TRBV6-6	TRBJ2-1	15	NA	NA	TGTGCCAGCAGTTACTCCAGCCCAAGGGGGAATGAGCAGTTCTTC	CASSYSSPRGNEQFF
TRBV19	TRBJ1-2	15	NA	NA	TGTGCCAGTAGTATGAGCTGGGCGGAAGACTATGGGTGGACCTTC	CASSMSWAEDYGWTF
TRBV25-1	TRBJ2-3	13	NA	NA	TGTGCCAGCAGGCGGCCGGGCACAGATACGCAGTATTTT	CASRRPGTDTQYF
TRBV19	TRBJ2-2	14	NA	TRBD1	TGTGCCAGCCGGACCCCGCAGGGGGCCGGGGAGCTGTTTTTT	CASRTPQGAGELFF
TRBV27	TRBJ2-5	15	NA	TRBD2	TGTGCCAGCAGTGGCGTCGGGGGGGCTGGGGAGACCCAGTACTTC	CASSGVGGAGETQYF
TRBV2	TRBJ2-1	17	NA	NA	TGTGCCAGCAGTTTCTACCCGGGGGTTAGCTCCTACAATGAGCAGTTCTTC	CASSFYPGVSSYNEQFF
TRBV7-6	TRBJ2-1	13	once	NA	TGTGCCAGCAGCACGGACCCACAGGGTGAGCAGTTCTTC	CASSTDPQGEQFF
TRBV9	TRBJ1-2	15	NA	TRBD1	TGTGCCAGCAGCGTAGCAGCGGGACAGGGAGACGGCTACACCTTC	CASSVAAGQGDGYTF
TRBV2	TRBJ2-5	11	NA	TRBD2	TGTGCCAGCAGGGGGGGGGAGACCCAGTACTTC	CASRGGETQYF
TRBV13	TRBJ1-2	14	NA	NA	TGTGCCAGCAGCTTAGGGTCCGGGAACTATGGCTACACCTTC	CASSLGSGNYGYTF
TRBV30	TRBJ2-6	15	NA	NA	TGTGCCTGGAGCCGCGGCGGTAACGGGGCCAACGTCCTGACTTTC	CAWSRGGNGANVLTF
TRBV5-8	TRBJ1-5	15	NA	NA	TGTGCCAGCAGCTTGGGGCGGGTTAGCAATCAGCCCCAGCATTTT	CASSLGRVSNQPQHF
TRBV29-1	TRBJ1-1	13	NA	NA	TGCAGCGTCCAACATACAGGGAGGGCTGAAGCTTTCTTT	CSVQHTGRAEAFF
TRBV5-1	TRBJ2-7	19	NA	TRBD2	TGCGCCAGCAGCCCGATATCAAGCGGGGCCGGGCTTAGCTCCTACGAGCAGTACTTC	CASSPISSGAGLSSYEQYF
TRBV6-5	TRBJ2-3	16	NA	TRBD1	TGTGCCAGCAGTTATCATGGGACAGCACTCACAGATACGCAGTATTTT	CASSYHGTALTDTQYF
TRBV7-9	TRBJ2-5	18	NA	TRBD2	TGTGCCAGCAGCTTAGATTTGGCTAGCGGGGGGGCAAGAGAGACCCAGTACTTC	CASSLDLASGGARETQYF
TRBV6-1	TRBJ2-1	14	NA	TRBD2	TGTGCCAGCAGTGAATGGGGACTAGCAGGGGAGCAGTTCTTC	CASSEWGLAGEQFF
TRBV19	TRBJ1-1	14	NA	NA	TGTGCCAGTAGTATAGGTGGAGTGAACACTGAAGCTTTCTTT	CASSIGGVNTEAFF
TRBV7-3	TRBJ1-5	14	once	NA	TGTGCCAGCAGCTTAGAAGGGGAGGGTCAGCCCCAGCATTTT	CASSLEGEGQPQHF
TRBV6-4	TRBJ1-4	15	once	TRBD1	TGTGCCAGCAGCGACTCGGCAGGGGGAGGCGAAAAACTGTTTTTT	CASSDSAGGGEKLFF
TRBV10-3	TRBJ1-6	14	NA	NA	TGTGCCATCAGTGCGGAGGCAGGCGTATCACCCCTCCACTTT	CAISAEAGVSPLHF
TRBV11-2	TRBJ2-1	16	NA	NA	TGTGCCAGCAGCTTCGAGCTATCCGGGATTAACAATGAGCAGTTCTTC	CASSFELSGINNEQFF
TRBV6-1	TRBJ2-1	14	NA	TRBD2	TGTGCCAGCAGTGAGGGACTAGCGTTCGATGAGCAGTTCTTC	CASSEGLAFDEQFF
TRBV4-1	TRBJ1-5	14	NA	NA	TGCGCCAGCAGCCCGCTTCAGGGGAATCAGCCCCAGCATTTT	CASSPLQGNQPQHF
TRBV2	TRBJ2-2	15	NA	TRBD2	TGTGCCAGCAGAGGACTAGCGGGAGTGGTCGGGGAGCTGTTTTTT	CASRGLAGVVGELFF
TRBV9	TRBJ2-2	20	NA	TRBD2	TGTGCCAGCAGCGTAGCTACATCAGTATTTAGCGGGGGGAACACCGGGGAGCTGTTTTTT	CASSVATSVFSGGNTGELFF